The 28 T cell receptor beta chains presented below share a single source sample, sequenced in a study of blood T cell repertoires in COVID-19. Clones were read by immunoSEQ multiplex PCR, and TCRdb kept only the in-frame ones, dropping some. In the table there are over 300,000 clones, 87% of which are singletons. Sequencing input: PBMCs or T cells enriched from blood (not recorded which). The receptors were gathered from a woman in her thirties who had recovered from COVID-19.

This rearrangement joins TRBV27 to TRBJ2-3; 11 bases agree with TRBD2. Germline V CDR1 and CDR2: MNHEY, SMNVEV (reference sequence). The CDR3 length is 16 residues. The V and J ends lost 4 bases and 0 bases, in that order; junction bases with no gene match: 3. The DNA for the CDR3 is TGTGCCAGCAGTTACCTAGCGGGGGGAAGCACAGATACGCAGTATTTT. As protein: CASSYLAGGSTDTQYF.

The CDR3, as DNA: TGTGCCAGCACCCCGGGGGGCAGAGTAACAACTAATGAAAAACTGTTTTTT. Its translation: CASTPGGRVTTNEKLFF. The chain carries TRBV7-9 and TRBJ1-4; D might be TRBD1 (6 bases). Trimming removed 7 bases from V and 0 bases from J, with 18 bases in between. CDR1 and CDR2 (germline): SEHNR, FQNEAQ (reference sequence). This CDR3 region has 17 residues.

The rearrangement links TRBV18 to TRBJ1-3; 7 bases are a match to TRBD1. This CDR3 has 17 amino acids. V shed 3 bases and J 2 bases; nucleotides not matched to a gene: 10. CDR1 KGHSH and CDR2 LQKENI come from the germline V gene. CDR3 sequence reads: CASSPRDRVAAGNTIYF. The CDR3 DNA reads TGTGCCAGCTCACCGCGAGACAGGGTTGCTGCTGGAAACACCATATATTTT.

This sequence joins TRBV19 and TRBJ1-2; D gene uncertain. CDR1 and CDR2 (germline): LNHDA, SQIVND (reference sequence). The length of the CDR3 is 15 residues. V was trimmed by 7 bases and J by 4 bases, leaving 19 bases between them. This CDR3 is CASTPSEPAGYGYTF. CDR3 in DNA: TGTGCCAGTACCCCATCGGAGCCCGCGGGCTATGGCTACACCTTC.

The chain couples TRBV27 to TRBJ1-1, with no clear D. With 10 bases removed from V and 6 bases from J, the gap between germline ends came to 6 bases. Germline V gives CDR1 MNHEY, CDR2 SMNVEV (reference sequence). This CDR3 has 9 residues. The CDR3 reads CATRPEAFF. The DNA for the CDR3 is TGTGCCACGCGCCCTGAAGCTTTCTTT.

The chain is built from TRBV7-6 and TRBJ1-2; D uncertain. Germline loops: CDR1 SGHVS, CDR2 FNYEAQ. Trimming left V 5 bases short and J 8 bases short, with 15 bases between. The CDR3 consists of 13 residues. Written as DNA, the CDR3 is TGTGCCAGCAGCCGAGTAGCCATGGAGGGCTACACCTTC. Protein sequence: CASSRVAMEGYTF.

For the CDR3, the DNA is TGTGCCTGGAGTGTACGGGCAGGTTTTGAGGGCTATGGCTACACCTTC. Amino acid sequence: CAWSVRAGFEGYGYTF. The chain is built from TRBV30 and TRBJ1-2, with D uncertain. Germline lookup yields CDR1 GTSNPN and CDR2 SVGIG (reference sequence). Deletions cut 0 bases from V and 4 bases from J, with 18 bases between. The CDR3 contains 16 residues.

The rearrangement joins TRBV10-3 to TRBJ2-3, with a weak D call TRBD2 (5 bases). Trimming took 1 base from V and 8 from J, leaving 13 bases between them. The length of the CDR3 is 14 residues. Germline assignment: CDR1 ENHRY and CDR2 SYGVKD. CDR3 nucleotides: TGTGCCATCAGTGAGTACGGGGTACCAGGTACGCAGTATTTT. It translates to CAISEYGVPGTQYF.

In this sample, this clone turned up a few times. This rearrangement joins TRBV11-2 to TRBJ1-5, with unresolved D. The CDR3 contains 13 residues. Per the germline V gene, CDR1 is SGHAT and CDR2 is FQNNGV. V lost 5 bases to trimming and J lost 7 bases, with 12 bases between them. CDR3 protein: CASSPRPGQPQHF. CDR3 DNA sequence: TGTGCCAGCAGCCCCAGACCGGGACAGCCCCAGCATTTT.

The J gene is TRBJ2-7, the V gene TRBV7-2, with TRBD1 matching over 9 bases. Germline values: CDR1 SGHTA, CDR2 FQGNSA. The CDR3 contains 15 residues. The V segment lost 2 bases and the J segment 7 bases; nucleotides outside the gene matches: 9. CDR3 protein: CASSLFWTGAEEQYF. The CDR3 DNA reads TGTGCCAGCAGCTTATTCTGGACAGGGGCGGAGGAGCAGTACTTC.

This sequence joins TRBV2 and TRBJ2-1; 8 bases are a match to TRBD2. With 11 bases clipped from V and 9 bases from J, the junction kept 12 bases outside the gene matches. This CDR3 has 13 residues. CDR1 is SNHLY, CDR2 FYNNEI, per germline. For the CDR3, the DNA is TGTGCCGATACGGAGGTAGCGGGGAGTGAGCAGTTCTTC. Translation: CADTEVAGSEQFF.

This sequence joins TRBV3-1 (or the pseudogene TRBV3-2) and TRBJ2-1; TRBD1 might be the D (6 bases). CDR3 length: 14 residues. V lost 0 bases to trimming and J lost 15 bases, with 18 bases between them. Germline CDR1 is LGHDT and CDR2 is YNNKEL (reference sequence). Here the CDR3 reads CASSQDITGYRPFF. Here the CDR3 DNA reads TGTGCCAGCAGCCAAGACATTACAGGGTATCGTCCGTTCTTC.

V is TRBV6-4 and J is TRBJ1-5, with TRBD1 identical over 7 bases. Germline V gene lookup returns CDR1 MRHNA and CDR2 SNTAGT. This CDR3 spans 15 amino acids. Unmatched junction bases numbered 6, after V lost 2 bases and J lost 5 bases. The CDR3 loop reads CASSDNGDSYQPQHF. The CDR3 bases are TGTGCCAGCAGTGACAATGGGGACAGTTATCAGCCCCAGCATTTT.

The chain employs TRBV9 and TRBJ2-2; D perhaps matches TRBD1 (5 bases). The CDR3 is 14 amino acids. CDR1 is SGDLS, CDR2 YYNGEE, per germline. V lost 4 bases and J 5 bases, leaving 12 bases between the germline ends. The CDR3 region is CASSILPGTGELFF. CDR3 DNA: TGTGCCAGCAGCATCCTCCCAGGGACCGGGGAGCTGTTTTTT.

The chain recombines TRBV10-1 with TRBJ1-6, with a weak D call TRBD1 (5 bases). Trimming took off 2 bases at V and 9 bases at J, with 14 bases between the two ends. The CDR3 sequence is 15 residues long. The germline V gene has CDR1 WNHNN and CDR2 SYGVQD (reference sequence). DNA of the CDR3: TGCGCCAGCAGTGAGGGATCGGGGGTTGGTTCACCCCTCCACTTT. Amino acids: CASSEGSGVGSPLHF.

The chain carries TRBV6-5 and TRBJ2-3; the match to TRBD1 covers 9 bases. The V segment lost 0 bases and the J segment 4 bases; nucleotides outside the gene matches: 5. CDR3 size: 16 residues. Germline V lookup: CDR1 MNHEY, CDR2 SVGAGI. CDR3 sequence: CASSYSGTGRADTQYF. The DNA for the CDR3 is TGTGCCAGCAGTTACTCAGGGACAGGGCGGGCAGATACGCAGTATTTT.

The chain links TRBV7-3 to TRBJ2-1; 10 nucleotides match TRBD2. This CDR3 has 16 residues. CDR1 is SGHTA, CDR2 FQGTGA, per germline. The junction had 14 bases not matched to a gene; V was cut back by 5 bases and J by 10 bases. CDR3 region: CASSQTERGGWPEQFF. CDR3 sequence (DNA): TGTGCCAGCAGCCAAACCGAGCGGGGGGGCTGGCCGGAGCAGTTCTTC.

The chain is built from TRBV7-3 and TRBJ2-3; 8 positions match TRBD1. CDR3 size: 15 residues. Germline V CDR1 and CDR2: SGHTA, FQGTGA. The J segment lost 2 bases and the V segment lost 5 bases, leaving 6 bases of the junction unmatched. The CDR3 DNA reads TGTGCCAGCAGCCCGGACAGGGCCCTCACAGATACGCAGTATTTT. Its translation: CASSPDRALTDTQYF.

The CDR3 sequence: CSVGELGGEKLFF. The CDR3 region has the DNA TGCAGCGTTGGGGAGCTAGGGGGTGAAAAACTGTTTTTT. The chain recombines TRBV29-1 with TRBJ1-4, with a tentative D call TRBD1 (6 bases). The CDR3 loop spans 13 amino acids. Germline values: CDR1 SQVTM, CDR2 ANQGSEA. Trimming left V 4 bases short and J 7 bases short, with 13 bases between.

The chain couples TRBV11-2 to TRBJ2-7; no firm D call. CDR3 length: 12 residues. Germline CDR1 is SGHAT and CDR2 is FQNNGV. The V end was cut by 5 bases, the J end by 4 bases, with 9 bases between. DNA of the CDR3: TGTGCCAGCAGCCCCCCCGGGTACGAGCAGTACTTC. Protein: CASSPPGYEQYF.

This chain uses TRBV18 with TRBJ1-5; D may be TRBD1 (6 bases). Trimming removed 3 bases at V and 4 bases at J, with 7 bases between. CDR3 length: 13 residues. In germline, CDR1 is KGHSH, CDR2 LQKENI. CDR3 protein: CASSPDRNQPQHF. The CDR3 bases are TGTGCCAGCTCACCGGACAGAAATCAGCCCCAGCATTTT.

The rearrangement joins TRBV28 to TRBJ1-1, with a tentative D call TRBD1 (6 bases). Germline-derived CDR1 and CDR2 are MDHEN and SYDVKM. The germline V and J ends were trimmed by 8 bases and 1 base, with 11 bases remaining between them. The CDR3 spans 13 residues. The CDR3 sequence is CASVGGANTEAFF. CDR3 DNA: TGTGCCAGCGTAGGGGGAGCGAACACTGAAGCTTTCTTT.

This rearrangement joins TRBV9 to TRBJ1-3; 10 nucleotides line up with TRBD1. This CDR3 contains 18 residues. Trimming cost V 3 bases and J 3 bases; bases outside gene matches: 12. Germline V CDR1 and CDR2: SGDLS, YYNGEE. The CDR3 region has the DNA TGTGCCAGCAGCGAGGGAGGGAGACAGGGGGCTTATGGAAACACCATATATTTT. Amino acids: CASSEGGRQGAYGNTIYF.

A single count supports this clone. This sequence joins TRBV5-4 and TRBJ2-7; D gene ambiguous. Germline-derived CDR1 and CDR2 are SGHNT and YYREEE (reference sequence). With 2 bases removed from V and 2 bases from J, the gap between germline ends came to 11 bases. The CDR3 has 14 residues. The CDR3 bases are TGTGCCAGCAGCTTAGCGAGAGGAACCTACGAGCAGTACTTC. Translating gives CASSLARGTYEQYF.

The chain carries TRBV9 and TRBJ1-1; D unresolved. This CDR3 contains 13 residues. Germline CDR1 and CDR2: SGDLS and YYNGEE. Trimming stripped 4 bases from V and 2 bases from J, with 9 bases between. CDR3 region: CASSPRLNTEAFF. In DNA, the CDR3 is TGTGCCAGCAGCCCAAGACTCAACACTGAAGCTTTCTTT.

The CDR3 is CASSQGQGEYEQYF. CDR3 coding DNA: TGCGCCAGCAGCCAAGGACAGGGAGAGTACGAGCAGTACTTC. The J gene is TRBJ2-7, the V gene TRBV5-1; 8 bases agree with TRBD1. In germline, CDR1 is SGHRS, CDR2 YFSETQ. The V segment lost 4 bases and the J segment 4 bases; nucleotides outside the gene matches: 7. This CDR3 is built from 14 residues.

The chain carries TRBV5-1 and TRBJ1-4; 7 bases are shared with TRBD1. The germline V gene encodes CDR1 SGHRS and CDR2 YFSETQ. The ends lost 8 bases at V and 8 bases at J; junction bases unmatched: 9. CDR3 length: 13 amino acids. The CDR3 sequence: CASSRDRAEKLFF. As DNA, the CDR3 is TGCGCCAGTAGCCGTGACAGGGCCGAAAAACTGTTTTTT.

In this sample, this clone turned up a few times. V and J are TRBV11-2 and TRBJ2-7; no definite D call. Trimming cost V 0 bases and J 2 bases, with 5 bases left between them. The CDR3 contains 13 residues. Germline V CDR1 and CDR2: SGHAT, FQNNGV. The CDR3 spells CASSLDRTYEQYF. CDR3 nucleotides: TGTGCCAGCAGCTTAGATAGAACCTACGAGCAGTACTTC.